The 18 T cell receptor beta chains below come from one sample, sequenced in a study of identical twins (dated by TCRdb to about 2016). Library construction relied on 5' RACE. The sequencer listed for this sample is Illumina HiSeq 2000. Clones were called with MiXCR by TCRdb after fastp trimmed the public reads at Q25, and only in-frame beta chains were retained. Every distinct CDR3 protein forms one entry, paired with its most common genes and DNA. Recorded for this sample are some 630,000 distinct CDR3 sequences; around 7.5% of them occurred a single time. 1.6% of the sample comes from the top ten. The same sample was also used in a study of yellow fever vaccine responses in identical twins.

Specimen: PBMCs. The origin of the receptors is a woman in her late teens or twenties in good health.

The table lists this clonotype with a few counts. The chain is built from TRBV29-1 and TRBJ2-7; no firm D call. The CDR3 has 12 amino acids. Germline V CDR1 and CDR2: SQVTM, ANQGSEA. The germline V and J ends were trimmed by 4 bases and 3 bases, with 10 bases remaining between them. CDR3 protein: CSVVLHGYEQYF. CDR3 nucleotide sequence: TGCAGCGTTGTTCTCCACGGCTACGAGCAGTACTTC.

V usage is TRBV20-1 and J usage is TRBJ1-3; possible D gene TRBD1, 5 bases. Germline CDR1 is DFQATT and CDR2 is SNEGSKA (reference sequence). The CDR3 has 14 amino acids. Trimming cost V 2 bases and J 2 bases, with 10 bases left between them. The CDR3, as DNA: TGCAGTGCTAGACCGGGGCAAGCTGGAAACACCATATATTTT. Amino acid sequence: CSARPGQAGNTIYF.

This clonotype was counted at least ten times. This chain connects TRBV5-5 to TRBJ2-2, with D perhaps TRBD1 (6 bases). The CDR3 sequence is 15 residues long. CDR1 is SGHKS and CDR2 is YYEKEE in the germline V gene (reference sequence). With 3 bases removed from V and 7 bases from J, the gap between germline ends came to 16 bases. CDR3 nucleotides: TGTGCCAGCAGCTCTGAAGGGGGTATCGGCGGGGAGCTGTTTTTT. This gives the protein CASSSEGGIGGELFF.

The V and J genes are TRBV5-1 and TRBJ1-1, with D uncertain. Germline V gene sequence: CDR1 SGHRS, CDR2 YFSETQ. The CDR3 has 16 amino acids. Trimming shortened V by 4 bases and J by 0 bases, and 16 bases separated the two germline ends. CDR3 coding DNA: TGCGCCAGCAGCCTAACAGACTTTGTAATGAACACTGAAGCTTTCTTT. Translated, it gives CASSLTDFVMNTEAFF.

This clonotype showed up just a few times. The chain couples TRBV5-5 to TRBJ1-1; D is undetermined. Germline CDR1 SGHKS, CDR2 YYEKEE (reference sequence). Trimming removed 4 bases from V and 1 base from J, with 14 bases in between. The CDR3 is made up of 15 amino acids. CDR3 DNA sequence: TGTGCCAGCAGCCTCAGGACGGCCCAGAACACTGAAGCTTTCTTT. It translates to CASSLRTAQNTEAFF.

The sample holds a few counts of this clonotype. The chain couples TRBV7-7 to TRBJ2-2; a weak D match, TRBD2 (7 bases). Trimming left V 5 bases short and J 5 bases short, with 12 bases between. Germline CDR1 SSHAT, CDR2 FNYEAQ (reference sequence). The CDR3 has 14 residues. The CDR3 loop is CASSPRGGTGELFF. In nucleotides, the CDR3 is TGTGCCAGCAGCCCGAGGGGGGGGACCGGGGAGCTGTTTTTT.

V is TRBV2 and J is TRBJ1-1, with a possible D match to TRBD1 (5 bases). Germline CDR1 is SNHLY and CDR2 is FYNNEI. Deletions cut 0 bases from V and 2 bases from J, with 13 bases between. The CDR3 has 16 amino acids. The CDR3 sequence: CASSEAEGRDNTEAFF. The CDR3 region has the DNA TGTGCCAGCAGTGAAGCTGAAGGACGGGACAACACTGAAGCTTTCTTT.

This sequence joins TRBV7-9 and TRBJ1-1; no firm D call. In germline, CDR1 is SEHNR, CDR2 FQNEAQ (reference sequence). The CDR3 runs to 11 residues. Trimming took 1 base from V and 6 from J, leaving 3 bases between them. CDR3 in amino acids: CASSLDPEAFF. The CDR3 bases are TGTGCCAGCAGCTTAGACCCTGAAGCTTTCTTT.

This clonotype was detected a few times. The V and J genes are TRBV28 and TRBJ2-1; D not certain. The CDR3 spans 15 residues. V was shortened by 4 bases and J by 0 bases, with 10 bases between the two germline ends. Germline loops: CDR1 MDHEN, CDR2 SYDVKM. The CDR3 DNA reads TGTGCCAGCAGTTGGGGTACCAGCTCCTACAATGAGCAGTTCTTC. Translated, it gives CASSWGTSSYNEQFF. Full variable domain (outside the CDR3, taken from reference TRBV28 and TRBJ2-1): DVKVTQSSRYLVKRTGEKVFLECVQDMDHENMFWYRQDPGLGLRLIYFSYDVKMKEKGDIPEGYSVSREKKERFSLILESASTNQTSMYLCASSWGTSSYNEQFFGPGTRLTVL.

The chain joins TRBV5-5 to TRBJ2-3, with D perhaps being TRBD1 or TRBD2 (5 bases each). CDR3 length equals 15 residues. V lost 2 bases and J lost 4, with 14 bases in between. Germline V gene data show CDR1 as SGHKS and CDR2 as YYEKEE (reference sequence). The CDR3 DNA follows: TGTGCCAGCAGCTTTACGCAGGGAGCATCAGATACGCAGTATTTT. The encoded protein is CASSFTQGASDTQYF.

In its sample, this clonotype was seen many times. V is TRBV4-2 and J is TRBJ2-5, with 8 bases fitting TRBD2. The length of the CDR3 is 17 residues. V dropped 0 bases and J dropped 5; count of bases not matched to a gene: 11. Germline CDR1 and CDR2: LGHNA and YNFKEQ. DNA for the CDR3: TGTGCCAGCAGCCAAGATAGTGACAGCGGGAGACTTGAGACCCAGTACTTC. The encoded protein is CASSQDSDSGRLETQYF.

The chain recombines TRBV12-3 or TRBV12-4 with TRBJ2-1; TRBD2 matches at 15 bases. The V segment lost 5 bases and the J segment 7 bases; nucleotides outside the gene matches: 6. The CDR3 loop spans 16 amino acids. The CDR3 loop reads CASSLVGTSGRNEQFF. DNA for the CDR3: TGTGCCAGCAGTCTCGTGGGGACTAGCGGGAGGAATGAGCAGTTCTTC.

This clonotype was seen a handful of times. The V gene is TRBV6-5, the J gene TRBJ1-3; 7 nucleotides match TRBD1. Germline V CDR1 and CDR2: MNHEY, SVGAGI. The CDR3 spans 14 residues. V was clipped by 4 bases and J by 7 bases; unmatched bases: 7. The CDR3 protein is CASSLTVQGNTIYF. CDR3 bases: TGTGCCAGCAGTTTAACCGTACAGGGGAACACCATATATTTT.

This clonotype was observed many times. The chain employs TRBV20-1 and TRBJ2-7, with 7 bases aligning to TRBD2. Germline assignment: CDR1 DFQATT and CDR2 SNEGSKA (reference sequence). Unmatched junction bases numbered 9, after V lost 0 bases and J lost 4 bases. This CDR3 is built from 15 residues. CDR3: CSARDPWEGTYEQYF. CDR3 nucleotides: TGCAGTGCTAGAGATCCGTGGGAGGGCACTTACGAGCAGTACTTC.

This clonotype was seen only a few times. V gene TRBV4-1 combines with J gene TRBJ1-4; possibly TRBD1 for D (5 bases). Germline CDR1 MGHRA, CDR2 YSYEKL. CDR3 length: 16 amino acids. V lost 0 bases to trimming and J lost 0 bases, with 8 bases between them. The DNA of the CDR3 is TGCGCCAGCAGCCAAGAGACAGAGGCAACTAATGAAAAACTGTTTTTT. Residues: CASSQETEATNEKLFF.

The chain uses TRBV6-5 and TRBJ1-1, with D uncertain. The ends were cut back, 2 bases at V and 0 bases at J, with 7 bases in the middle. The CDR3 sequence is 14 residues long. Germline values: CDR1 MNHEY, CDR2 SVGAGI. CDR3 sequence: CASSYADMNTEAFF. The CDR3 DNA is TGTGCCAGCAGTTACGCGGATATGAACACTGAAGCTTTCTTT.

The chain joins TRBV6-5 to TRBJ1-2; 9 bases line up with TRBD1. From germline, CDR1 is MNHEY and CDR2 SVGAGI. V lost 0 bases to trimming and J lost 3 bases; unmatched junction nucleotides: 2. The CDR3 runs to 15 residues. CDR3 nucleotides: TGTGCCAGCAGTTACTCGCGGACAGGGGACTATGGCTACACCTTC. Its protein product is CASSYSRTGDYGYTF.

This clonotype was picked up a small number of times. The CDR3 DNA is TGCGCCAGCAGCTTGGTACCCCAGACCGATGAGCAGTTCTTC. Amino acids: CASSLVPQTDEQFF. This chain uses TRBV5-1 with TRBJ2-1; D not resolved. The germline gives CDR1 SGHRS, CDR2 YFSETQ. V dropped 0 bases and J dropped 8 bases, with 12 bases sitting between them. The CDR3 has 14 amino acids. Full variable domain (remainder filled in from reference TRBV5-1 and TRBJ2-1): KAGVTQTPRYLIKTRGQQVTLSCSPISGHRSVSWYQQTPGQGLQFLFEYFSETQRNKGNFPGRFSGRQFSNSRSEMNVSTLELGDSALYLCASSLVPQTDEQFFGPGTRLTVL.